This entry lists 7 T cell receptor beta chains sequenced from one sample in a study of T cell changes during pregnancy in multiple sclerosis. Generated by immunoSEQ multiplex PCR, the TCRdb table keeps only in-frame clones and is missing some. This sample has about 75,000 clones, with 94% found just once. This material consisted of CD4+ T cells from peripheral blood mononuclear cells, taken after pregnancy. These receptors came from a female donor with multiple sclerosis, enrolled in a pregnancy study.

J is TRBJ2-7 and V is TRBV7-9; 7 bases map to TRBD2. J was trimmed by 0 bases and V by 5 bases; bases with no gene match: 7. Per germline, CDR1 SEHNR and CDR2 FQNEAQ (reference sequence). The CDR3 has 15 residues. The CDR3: CASSPRAGTSYEQYF. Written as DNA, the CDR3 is TGTGCCAGCAGCCCCCGAGCGGGGACCTCCTACGAGCAGTACTTC.

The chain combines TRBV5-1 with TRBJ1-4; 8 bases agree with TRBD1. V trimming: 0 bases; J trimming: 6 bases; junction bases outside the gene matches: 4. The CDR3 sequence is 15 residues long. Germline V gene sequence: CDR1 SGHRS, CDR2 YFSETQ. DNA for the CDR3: TGCGCCAGCAGCTTGGGGACAGGGAATCATGAAAAACTGTTTTTT. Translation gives CASSLGTGNHEKLFF.

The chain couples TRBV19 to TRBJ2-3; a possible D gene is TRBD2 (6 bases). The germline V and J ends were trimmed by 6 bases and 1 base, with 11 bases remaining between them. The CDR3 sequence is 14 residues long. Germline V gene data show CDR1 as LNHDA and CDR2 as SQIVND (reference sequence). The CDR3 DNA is TGTGCCAGTAGGCGGGGTGGTGGCACAGATACGCAGTATTTT. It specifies CASRRGGGTDTQYF.

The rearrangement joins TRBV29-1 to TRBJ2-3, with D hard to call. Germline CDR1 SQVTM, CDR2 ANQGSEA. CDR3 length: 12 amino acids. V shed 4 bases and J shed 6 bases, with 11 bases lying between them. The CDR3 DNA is TGCAGCGTTGGTCTAGTCACGGATACGCAGTATTTT. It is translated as CSVGLVTDTQYF.

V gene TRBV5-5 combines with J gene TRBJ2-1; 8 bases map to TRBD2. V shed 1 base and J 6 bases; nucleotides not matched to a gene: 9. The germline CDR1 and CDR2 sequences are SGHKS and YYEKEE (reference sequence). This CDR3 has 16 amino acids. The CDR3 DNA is TGTGCCAGCAGCTTGTATTTCGGGAGGGTCGGCAATGAGCAGTTCTTC. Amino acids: CASSLYFGRVGNEQFF.

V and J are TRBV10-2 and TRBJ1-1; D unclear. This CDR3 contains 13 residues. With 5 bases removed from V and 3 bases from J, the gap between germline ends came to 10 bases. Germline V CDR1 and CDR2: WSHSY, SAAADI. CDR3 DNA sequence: TGCGCCAGCAGTACCACCGGGGACACTGAAGCTTTCTTT. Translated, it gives CASSTTGDTEAFF.

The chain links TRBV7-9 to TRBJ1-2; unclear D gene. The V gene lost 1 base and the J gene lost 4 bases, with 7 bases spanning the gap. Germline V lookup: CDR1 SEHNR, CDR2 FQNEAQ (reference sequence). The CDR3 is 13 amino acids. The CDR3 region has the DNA TGTGCCAGCAGCTTAGTTTCGGGCTATGGCTACACCTTC. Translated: CASSLVSGYGYTF.